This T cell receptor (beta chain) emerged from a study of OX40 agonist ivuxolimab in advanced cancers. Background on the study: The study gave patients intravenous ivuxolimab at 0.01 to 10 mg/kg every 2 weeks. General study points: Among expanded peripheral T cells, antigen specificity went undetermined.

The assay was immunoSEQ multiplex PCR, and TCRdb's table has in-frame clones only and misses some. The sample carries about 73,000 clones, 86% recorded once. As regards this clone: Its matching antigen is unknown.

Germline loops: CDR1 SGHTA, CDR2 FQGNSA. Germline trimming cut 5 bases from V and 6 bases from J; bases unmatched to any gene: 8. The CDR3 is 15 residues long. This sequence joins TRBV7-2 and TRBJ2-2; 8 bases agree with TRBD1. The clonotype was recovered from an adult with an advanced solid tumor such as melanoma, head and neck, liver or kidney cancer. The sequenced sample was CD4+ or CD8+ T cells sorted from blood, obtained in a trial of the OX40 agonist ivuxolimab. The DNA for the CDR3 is TGTGCCAGCAGCCCGGACAGGGCGGTGGCCGGGGAGCTGTTTTTT. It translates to CASSPDRAVAGELFF.